The 27 T cell receptor beta chains below were found in one sample sequenced in a study of blood T cell repertoires in COVID-19. Libraries were prepared by immunoSEQ multiplex PCR; TCRdb keeps only in-frame clonotypes and omits some of them. The data contain 240,000 or so clones, approximately 82% of them singletons. Sequencing was performed on peripheral blood. The receptors shown here come from a woman aged 80 or over with acute or convalescent COVID-19.

The chain carries TRBV4-2 and TRBJ2-7; D gene uncertain. CDR1 and CDR2 (germline): LGHNA, YNFKEQ. V gave up 5 bases and J gave up 3 bases, with 20 bases separating them. CDR3 length: 16 amino acids. The CDR3 DNA follows: TGTGCCAGCAGCACACTTCTGGCAGGCGAATACTACGAGCAGTACTTC. This codes for CASSTLLAGEYYEQYF.

CDR3 loop: CASSLFSRTGNSPLHF. DNA of the CDR3: TGCGCCAGCAGCTTGTTTAGCCGAACAGGGAATTCACCCCTCCACTTT. The chain employs TRBV5-1 and TRBJ1-6, with D perhaps matching TRBD1 (6 bases). CDR1 is SGHRS, CDR2 YFSETQ, per germline. This CDR3 contains 16 residues. The V end lost 1 base, the J end lost 7 bases, and 15 bases lay between the germline ends.

The chain uses TRBV6-5 and TRBJ1-1; D uncertain. The CDR3 is 13 residues long. V was cut by 7 bases and J by 3 bases, with 12 bases left in between. CDR1 and CDR2 from the germline V gene are MNHEY and SVGAGI. As DNA, the CDR3 is TGTGCCAGCAACTTCGACACGCACACTGAAGCTTTCTTT. This gives the protein CASNFDTHTEAFF.

The chain couples TRBV5-6 to TRBJ1-2; D remains unclear. The CDR3 runs to 12 residues. V lost 3 bases and J 4 bases, leaving 7 bases between the germline ends. Germline values: CDR1 SGHDT, CDR2 YYEEEE. The CDR3 DNA reads as TGTGCCAGCAGCTCCACATTCTATGGCTACACCTTC. Translation gives CASSSTFYGYTF.

This chain uses TRBV12-3 or TRBV12-4 with TRBJ1-5; D not certain. Trimming cost V 4 bases and J 5 bases, with 6 bases left between them. CDR3 length: 12 residues. The CDR3 sequence: CASSYSHQPQHF. For the CDR3, the DNA is TGTGCCAGCAGTTACAGTCATCAGCCCCAGCATTTT.

V and J are TRBV19 and TRBJ2-2; 7 nucleotides line up with TRBD1. The CDR3 runs to 14 residues. Germline CDR1 reads LNHDA; CDR2 reads SQIVND (reference sequence). With 10 bases clipped from V and 1 base from J, the junction kept 6 bases outside the gene matches. CDR3 residues: CATTRTGNTGELFF. CDR3 nucleotides: TGTGCCACTACCCGGACAGGGAACACCGGGGAGCTGTTTTTT. Full variable domain (missing parts from reference TRBV19 and TRBJ2-2): DGGITQSPKYLFRKEGQNVTLSCEQNLNHDAMYWYRQDPGQGLRLIYYSQIVNDFQKGDIAEGYSVSREKKESFPLTVTSAQKNPTAFYLCATTRTGNTGELFFGEGSRLTVL.

This chain connects TRBV28 to TRBJ1-5, with no clear D. V lost 3 bases and J lost 6, with 12 bases in between. This CDR3 contains 14 residues. Germline CDR1 reads MDHEN; CDR2 reads SYDVKM. The CDR3 coding sequence is TGTGCCAGCAGTTTTGTTGGTAGTATTCAGCCCCAGCATTTT. Translated: CASSFVGSIQPQHF.

The rearrangement uses TRBV7-3 and TRBJ2-1, with unresolved D. This CDR3 is built from 13 residues. Germline values: CDR1 SGHTA, CDR2 FQGTGA. Trimming left V 2 bases short and J 10 bases short, with 12 bases between. The CDR3 reads CASSLGREHEQFF. The DNA for the CDR3 is TGTGCCAGCAGCTTAGGGCGAGAGCACGAGCAGTTCTTC.

V gene TRBV5-5 combines with J gene TRBJ2-7, with TRBD2 matching 7 bases. V lost 0 bases to trimming and J lost 3 bases; unmatched junction nucleotides: 3. The CDR3 totals 14 residues. CDR1 is SGHKS, CDR2 YYEKEE, per germline (reference sequence). For the CDR3, the DNA is TGTGCCAGCAGCTTGGGAGCGGGAAGCTACGAGCAGTACTTC. Translation gives CASSLGAGSYEQYF.

The rearrangement joins TRBV4-1 to TRBJ2-7, with 7 nucleotides matching TRBD1. The CDR3 covers 13 residues. Trimming removed 0 bases from V and 6 bases from J; junction bases left unmatched: 2. CDR1 and CDR2 from the germline V gene are MGHRA and YSYEKL. CDR3 coding DNA: TGCGCCAGCAGCCAAGAAAACAGGGGCGAGCAGTACTTC. Amino acids: CASSQENRGEQYF.

The V and J genes are TRBV9 and TRBJ1-4, with D possibly matching TRBD1 (5 bases). The V gene lost 0 bases and the J gene lost 5 bases, with 11 bases spanning the gap. CDR1 is SGDLS, CDR2 YYNGEE, per germline. The CDR3 length is 15 residues. The CDR3 DNA sequence: TGTGCCAGCAGCGTAGGACAGAGTGTAAATGAAAAACTGTTTTTT. Translation gives CASSVGQSVNEKLFF.

The gene calls are TRBV18 and TRBJ1-4; no definite D call. V was trimmed by 6 bases and J by 4 bases, leaving 6 bases between them. The CDR3 consists of 12 residues. In germline, CDR1 is KGHSH, CDR2 LQKENI. This CDR3 reads CASSQRNEKLFF. In nucleotides, the CDR3 is TGTGCCAGCTCTCAGCGTAATGAAAAACTGTTTTTT.

The chain uses TRBV27 and TRBJ2-1; 12 nucleotides align to TRBD2. There are 15 residues in the CDR3. Germline CDR1 reads MNHEY; CDR2 reads SMNVEV (reference sequence). Trimming at V came to 6 bases and at J to 10 bases, leaving 10 bases not matched to a gene. As DNA, the CDR3 is TGTGCCAGCAGGAAAAGGACTAGCGGGACGGGGGAGCAGTTCTTC. Its protein is CASRKRTSGTGEQFF.

The chain is built from TRBV18 and TRBJ1-1; 8 bases line up with TRBD1. The J segment lost 6 bases and the V segment lost 3 bases, leaving 6 bases of the junction unmatched. The CDR3 has 14 amino acids. Germline CDR1 is KGHSH and CDR2 is LQKENI. The CDR3 loop reads CASSPGTGDSEAFF. The CDR3 bases are TGTGCCAGCTCACCCGGGACAGGCGACTCTGAAGCTTTCTTT. Full variable domain (missing parts from reference TRBV18 and TRBJ1-1): NAGVMQNPRHLVRRRGQEARLRCSPMKGHSHVYWYRQLPEEGLKFMVYLQKENIIDESGMPKERFSAEFPKEGPSILRIQQVVRGDSAAYFCASSPGTGDSEAFFGQGTRLTVV.

The sample holds one count of this clone. Mismatch with germline at one junction end may stem from a read error. V usage is TRBV7-9 and J usage is TRBJ2-3, with 9 bases that match TRBD2. Germline assignment: CDR1 SEHNR and CDR2 FQNEAQ (reference sequence). The CDR3 totals 11 residues. The CDR3 coding sequence is TGTGCCAGCAGTTTAGCGGGAGATCAGTATTTT. It encodes CASSLAGDQYF. The variable domain in full, with the rest retrieved from reference TRBV7-9 and TRBJ2-3, is DTGVSQNPRHKITKRGQNVTFRCDPISEHNRLYWYRQTLGQGPEFLTYFQNEAQLEKSRLLSDRFSAERPKGSFSTLEIQRTEQGDSAMYLCASSLAGDQYFGPGTRLTVL.

The V call is TRBV6-2 or TRBV6-3, the J call TRBJ2-1; 8 bases are shared with TRBD2. Germline CDR1 is MNHEY and CDR2 is SVGEGT. With 4 bases clipped from V and 6 bases from J, the junction kept 11 bases outside the gene matches. The CDR3 contains 16 residues. CDR3 residues: CASSSLVAGNSNEQFF. The CDR3, as DNA: TGTGCCAGCAGTTCCCTCGTAGCGGGAAATTCCAATGAGCAGTTCTTC.

The chain carries TRBV9 and TRBJ1-2, with TRBD1 matching over 7 bases. Germline values: CDR1 SGDLS, CDR2 YYNGEE. V shed 0 bases, J shed 5 bases, and the junction held 4 bases outside the gene matches. The CDR3 contains 14 residues. The CDR3 here is CASSVVGQDYGYTF. The CDR3 DNA reads as TGTGCCAGCAGCGTAGTTGGACAGGATTATGGCTACACCTTC. Complete variable domain (other parts from reference TRBV9 and TRBJ1-2): DSGVTQTPKHLITATGQRVTLRCSPRSGDLSVYWYQQSLDQGLQFLIQYYNGEERAKGNILERFSAQQFPDLHSELNLSSLELGDSALYFCASSVVGQDYGYTFGSGTRLTVV.

The chain employs TRBV2 and TRBJ1-2, with TRBD1 matching 10 bases. Unmatched junction bases numbered 6, after V lost 5 bases and J lost 6 bases. Per the germline V gene, CDR1 is SNHLY and CDR2 is FYNNEI. This CDR3 region has 14 residues. CDR3 sequence reads: CASSSRTGGHGYTF. The CDR3 coding sequence is TGTGCCAGCAGTTCTCGGACAGGGGGACATGGCTACACCTTC.

This clone occurred many times. This rearrangement joins TRBV28 to TRBJ2-7; 7 nucleotides line up with TRBD2. In germline, CDR1 is MDHEN, CDR2 SYDVKM. V was clipped by 7 bases and J by 2 bases; unmatched bases: 11. The CDR3 totals 15 residues. CDR3 residues: CASTIRALAAYEQYF. The DNA of the CDR3 is TGTGCCAGCACCATCCGGGCCCTAGCGGCCTACGAGCAGTACTTC.

This chain links TRBV5-4 with TRBJ2-2; 9 positions agree with TRBD1. The CDR3 is 13 residues long. V dropped 4 bases and J dropped 5; count of bases not matched to a gene: 0. Germline V gives CDR1 SGHNT, CDR2 YYREEE (reference sequence). CDR3: CASSDRGTGELFF. The CDR3 DNA reads TGTGCCAGCAGCGACAGGGGGACCGGGGAGCTGTTTTTT.

The rearrangement uses TRBV6-1 and TRBJ1-4, with D unresolved. This CDR3 has 18 amino acids. The ends were cut back, 0 bases at V and 3 bases at J, with 17 bases in the middle. Germline V gene lookup returns CDR1 MNHNS and CDR2 SASEGT. The CDR3 nucleotides read TGTGCCAGCAGTGAAGCGGTATATCGGAACAGTCCTAATGAAAAACTGTTTTTT. This translates into CASSEAVYRNSPNEKLFF.

V gene TRBV12-2 combines with J gene TRBJ2-6; the table's D call, TRBD1, has no DNA check behind it. TRBV12-2 represents a pseudogene. The CDR3 consists of 17 residues. CDR3 protein: CASRFRDIYSGANVLTF. The CDR3, as DNA: TGTGCAAGTCGCTTTCGGGACATCTACTCTGGGGCCAACGTCCTGACTTTC.

The chain carries TRBV12-3 or TRBV12-4 and TRBJ1-5, with a possible D match to TRBD1 (5 bases). CDR3 length: 13 amino acids. Trimming removed 6 bases at V and 7 bases at J, with 13 bases between. For the CDR3, the DNA is TGTGCCAGCAGCCCGGGGGGGAGGCAGCCCCAGCATTTT. Its protein is CASSPGGRQPQHF.

Concerning this clone itself: In the same sample, other DNA sequences code for this CDR3. The gene calls are TRBV28 and TRBJ2-3, with D uncertain. The ends were cut back, 6 bases at V and 2 bases at J, with 3 bases in the middle. This CDR3 is built from 11 residues. Per germline, CDR1 MDHEN and CDR2 SYDVKM. CDR3 bases: TGTGCCAGCAGGGCCACAGATACGCAGTATTTT. Its translation: CASRATDTQYF.

The rearrangement links TRBV5-8 to TRBJ2-2, with TRBD2 identical over 14 bases. The CDR3 is 17 amino acids. Unmatched junction bases numbered 6, after V lost 4 bases and J lost 4 bases. Per the germline V gene, CDR1 is SGHTS and CDR2 is YDEGEE. DNA of the CDR3: TGTGCCAGCAGCCCGGGACTAGCGGGAGATGCCACCGGGGAGCTGTTTTTT. Protein product: CASSPGLAGDATGELFF.

This clone was recorded a few times. V gene TRBV12-3 or TRBV12-4 combines with J gene TRBJ2-1; D is uncertain. Trimming took 8 bases from V and 5 from J, leaving 10 bases between them. The CDR3 length is 12 residues. The CDR3 loop reads CASALANNEQFF. CDR3 bases: TGTGCCAGCGCCCTCGCGAACAATGAGCAGTTCTTC.

V and J are TRBV28 and TRBJ2-3; D might be TRBD2 (5 bases). Trimming shortened V by 5 bases and J by 0 bases, and 15 bases separated the two germline ends. Germline V gene sequence: CDR1 MDHEN, CDR2 SYDVKM. CDR3 size: 16 residues. The CDR3 nucleotides read TGTGCCAGCAGTACCGTGAGCGGTCATAGCACAGATACGCAGTATTTT. Its translation is CASSTVSGHSTDTQYF.